The 6 T cell receptor beta chains below come from one sample, sequenced in a study of blood T cell repertoires in COVID-19. The data were produced by immunoSEQ multiplex PCR, yet TCRdb's version contains in-frame clones alone and is incomplete. The table includes more than 300,000 clones, 85% to 95% detected once. Sequencing used PBMCs or T cells enriched from blood (not recorded which). The receptors were sampled from a woman in her twenties or thirties who had been exposed to COVID-19.

This rearrangement joins TRBV5-5 to TRBJ1-2; D not certain. V was cut by 4 bases and J by 7 bases, with 11 bases left in between. The CDR3 runs to 12 residues. The germline V gene encodes CDR1 SGHKS and CDR2 YYEKEE (reference sequence). In nucleotides, the CDR3 is TGTGCCAGCAGCCCATCGTTGGCTGGCTACACCTTC. Residues: CASSPSLAGYTF.

The chain employs TRBV5-1 and TRBJ2-1, with TRBD2 matching 13 bases. The CDR3 contains 17 residues. The junction had 6 bases not matched to a gene; V was cut back by 0 bases and J by 6 bases. Germline V CDR1 and CDR2: SGHRS, YFSETQ. The CDR3, as DNA: TGCGCCAGCAGCTTGGCTACTAGCGGGGGGGATATCAATGAGCAGTTCTTC. Amino acids: CASSLATSGGDINEQFF.

This rearrangement joins TRBV5-6 to TRBJ1-4, with D possibly matching TRBD1 (6 bases). Per germline, CDR1 SGHDT and CDR2 YYEEEE. This CDR3 spans 16 amino acids. V lost 0 bases, J lost 6 bases, and 15 bases lay in between. The CDR3 sequence is CASSLAGQSEHEKLFF. The CDR3 DNA follows: TGTGCCAGCAGCTTGGCCGGACAGTCGGAACATGAAAAACTGTTTTTT.

The chain has TRBV10-3 and TRBJ1-2, with D possibly being TRBD1 (6 bases). This CDR3 contains 14 residues. Trimming removed 0 bases at V and 4 bases at J, with 9 bases between. CDR1 and CDR2 from the germline V gene are ENHRY and SYGVKD. The DNA for the CDR3 is TGTGCCATCAGTGAGTCGTCAGGGGCCTATGGCTACACCTTC. Its translation is CAISESSGAYGYTF.

The genes are TRBV10-3 and TRBJ2-5, with D possibly being TRBD1 (6 bases). The CDR3 consists of 14 residues. V was shortened by 4 bases and J by 5 bases, with 14 bases between the two germline ends. Germline loops: CDR1 ENHRY, CDR2 SYGVKD. The CDR3 DNA reads as TGTGCCATCAGTGGTACAGGGAACGGGGAGACCCAGTACTTC. It translates to CAISGTGNGETQYF.

This clone showed up just once. The V gene is TRBV6-6, the J gene TRBJ2-5; TRBD2 matches at 8 bases. The germline V gene has CDR1 MNHNY and CDR2 SVGAGI (reference sequence). J lost 5 bases, V lost 2 bases, and 10 bases had no gene match. There are 16 residues in the CDR3. Here the CDR3 reads CASSYPQGGGLETQYF. CDR3 in DNA: TGTGCCAGCAGTTACCCCCAGGGCGGGGGGTTGGAGACCCAGTACTTC.